Given below is one T cell receptor beta chain in context. The antigen is unknown. Profiled with immunoSEQ multiplex PCR; TCRdb holds only in-frame clones, not every one. Here the sample spans roughly 150,000 clones, 75% to 90% being singletons. This record belongs to a study of T cell responses to AZD1222 COVID-19 vaccine. Points from the study as a whole: Dominant at 160-218 and 743-854, vaccine-associated CD4 TCRs also spanned spike. Among the donors, most were white British and more were female, and clonal diversity was possibly underestimated. Within unmutated variant regions lay the reported targets of nearly half of spike-specific TCRs.

The CDR3 runs 12 residues. With 6 bases removed from V and 9 bases from J, the gap between germline ends came to 12 bases. Per germline, CDR1 SNHLY and CDR2 FYNNEI. The chain joins TRBV2 to TRBJ2-1; tentative D call: TRBD2 (6 bases). Sequences were derived from peripheral blood, sampled after recovery from COVID-19. This sequence was found in an adult who had recovered from COVID-19. CDR3 nucleotides: TGTGCCAGCAGGGCGCGGGGTAGTGAGCAGTTCTTC. This gives the protein CASRARGSEQFF. The variable domain in full, with the rest retrieved from reference TRBV2 and TRBJ2-1, is EPEVTQTPSHQVTQMGQEVILRCVPISNHLYFYWYRQILGQKVEFLVSFYNNEISEKSEIFDDQFSVERPDGSNFTLKIRSTKLEDSAMYFCASRARGSEQFFGPGTRLTVL.